This T cell receptor (beta chain) is from a study of T cell repertoires in cytomegalovirus infection. Turning to the study itself: CMV infection and matching HLA type were both indicated by public TCR beta signatures.

J gave up 9 bases and V 5 bases, and 12 bases lay outside the gene matches. This CDR3 is 15 amino acids long. The germline V gene has CDR1 MDHEN and CDR2 SYDVKM. There are a few counts of this clonotype. Its specificity is not known. Study-level findings and limits: CMV carriers with the relevant HLA were identified by cumulative public TCR beta family frequency. CMV-specific TCR beta clonotypes restricted by HLA-C were the ones dominating the ex vivo response.

TCRdb redid the calling of the reads with MiXCR, one entry per CDR3 protein. The sample holds around 170,000 distinct CDR3 sequences; approximately 17% are singletons and the top ten take around 20%. The origin of this receptor is a human donor in good health (CMV status not recorded). Some clones in this sample may be carry-over from other donors' samples. The source material was CD8+ T cells from PBMCs. The chain links TRBV28 to TRBJ2-1, with 8 bases aligning to TRBD2. The CDR3 DNA reads as TGTGCCAGCAGTCGATGGACTAGCCTCCAATCTGAGCAGTTCTTC. Protein product: CASSRWTSLQSEQFF.